This T cell receptor beta chain was recorded in a study of T cells in Graves' hyperthyroidism and ophthalmopathy. Amplification targeted TCR beta CDR3 regions from RNA transcripts. TCR CDR3 regions were first amplified by RT-PCR with HTBI primers. MiXCR was run by TCRdb on the multiplex PCR reads, yielding one entry per CDR3 protein. Of 500,000 to 700,000 distinct CDR3 sequences listed, over 15% are singletons. From germline, CDR1 is MGHRA and CDR2 YSYEKL. The CDR3 contains 19 residues. V was pared by 0 bases and J by 3 bases, with 14 bases of the junction left unmatched. Only a few counts were recorded for this clonotype. The antigen is unknown. Clinicians diagnosed patients from clinical symptoms, serum thyroxine and TRAb, thyroid ultrasound and orbital computed tomography. Overall study findings and caveats: In the blood, most expanded thyroid clonotypes above 0.001 appeared as well.

The rearrangement links TRBV4-1 to TRBJ2-1, with 7 bases identical to TRBD2. The sequencing input was blood. The receptor was isolated from a woman aged 18-29 years with Graves' hyperthyroidism. Here the CDR3 reads CASSQEPLQSGALYNEQFF. CDR3 DNA sequence: TGCGCCAGCAGCCAAGAGCCCCTGCAGAGCGGGGCCCTCTACAATGAGCAGTTCTTC.